The 14 T cell receptor beta chains below all came from one sample that was sequenced in a study of cytomegalovirus exposure and HLA in healthy donors. Use of 60 Vbeta and 13 Jbeta primers characterized the PCR. This table comes from immunoSEQ multiplex PCR, and its TCRdb copy is limited to in-frame clones, with some not included. Of about 82,000 clones in the sample, around four fifths were seen once. The sequencing sample was made of PBMCs. The source is a woman aged 45-65 years in good health and CMV-seropositive.

V and J are TRBV4-1 and TRBJ2-7; TRBD1 matches 7 bases. This CDR3 spans 15 amino acids. Losses at the gene ends were 0 bases for V and 3 bases for J; bases not matched to a gene: 5. CDR1 and CDR2 (germline): MGHRA, YSYEKL. The CDR3 sequence is CASSQDSAGGYEQYF. The CDR3 region has the DNA TGCGCCAGCAGCCAAGATTCGGCAGGGGGCTACGAGCAGTACTTC.

This clone was detected only once. This rearrangement joins TRBV27 to TRBJ1-4; a weak D match, TRBD1 (5 bases). CDR1 is MNHEY and CDR2 is SMNVEV in the germline V gene (reference sequence). Trimming took off 7 bases at V and 14 bases at J, with 23 bases between the two ends. This CDR3 is built from 14 residues. CDR3 nucleotide sequence: TGTGCCAGCACCCGACAGACCTCCCCGTGCCAGCTGTTTTTT. Translated, it gives CASTRQTSPCQLFF.

V usage is TRBV28 and J usage is TRBJ1-1; D is possibly TRBD1 (6 bases). The CDR3 consists of 16 residues. Germline V gene lookup returns CDR1 MDHEN and CDR2 SYDVKM. Trimming removed 8 bases at V and 7 bases at J, with 26 bases between. The CDR3 bases are TGTGCCAGCGGCCCCGGGGGGGCTCCGACCTCCCATGAAGCTTTCTTT. This translates into CASGPGGAPTSHEAFF.

The chain uses TRBV30 and TRBJ1-4, with 7 bases that match TRBD1. The length of the CDR3 is 20 residues. Germline assignment: CDR1 GTSNPN and CDR2 SVGIG (reference sequence). Trimming took 3 bases from V and 8 from J; bases not matched to a gene: 27. The CDR3: CAWSLLPNRGWRVEEEKLFF. CDR3 DNA: TGTGCCTGGAGCCTACTCCCTAACAGGGGCTGGAGGGTGGAGGAAGAAAAACTGTTTTTT.

V and J are TRBV7-8 and TRBJ2-7; D ambiguous. V lost 0 bases and J lost 4, with 4 bases in between. CDR1 and CDR2 (germline): SGHVS, FQNEAQ. The CDR3 contains 12 residues. CDR3 sequence reads: CASSLARYEQYF. In DNA form, the CDR3 reads TGTGCCAGCAGCTTAGCGCGGTACGAGCAGTACTTC.

V gene TRBV19 combines with J gene TRBJ1-1; D is ambiguous. V lost 8 bases and J 2 bases, leaving 12 bases between the germline ends. Germline CDR1 is LNHDA and CDR2 is SQIVND (reference sequence). CDR3 length: 13 amino acids. The CDR3 is CASSKFLNTEAFF. CDR3 in DNA: TGTGCCAGTTCTAAATTCCTAAACACTGAAGCTTTCTTT.

The chain couples TRBV7-8 to TRBJ2-7; the match to TRBD2 covers 9 bases. The CDR3 runs to 19 residues. Trimming removed 5 bases from V and 0 bases from J; junction bases left unmatched: 17. CDR1 and CDR2 from the germline V gene are SGHVS and FQNEAQ. The CDR3 DNA sequence: TGTGCCAGCAGCCCCGTCGGACTAGCGAGGACTGGGAGCTCCTACGAGCAGTACTTC. Protein sequence: CASSPVGLARTGSSYEQYF.

CDR3 bases: TGTGCCAGCAGTCAGGGGGACAGAACCTACGAGCAGTACTTC. Its protein product is CASSQGDRTYEQYF. The chain couples TRBV28 to TRBJ2-7, with 7 nucleotides matching TRBD1. Per the germline V gene, CDR1 is MDHEN and CDR2 is SYDVKM. Trimming took 5 bases from V and 2 from J; bases not matched to a gene: 6. This CDR3 has 14 amino acids.

In its sample, this clone was seen a few times. This chain uses TRBV11-2 with TRBJ1-4; TRBD1 matches 9 bases. The CDR3 loop spans 15 amino acids. Losses at the gene ends were 6 bases for V and 6 bases for J; bases not matched to a gene: 8. From germline, CDR1 is SGHAT and CDR2 FQNNGV. The CDR3 sequence: CASRTGGSLDEKLFF. CDR3 DNA: TGTGCCAGCAGAACAGGGGGCAGCCTAGATGAAAAACTGTTTTTT.

The chain employs TRBV27 and TRBJ1-2; 10 bases agree with TRBD1. Germline CDR1 MNHEY, CDR2 SMNVEV (reference sequence). The CDR3 extends over 15 amino acids. Trimming took 3 bases from V and 5 from J; bases not matched to a gene: 6. This chain's CDR3 is CASSLGSGQGYGYTF. CDR3 nucleotide sequence: TGTGCCAGCAGTTTGGGGTCGGGACAGGGGTATGGCTACACCTTC.

This clone was counted once. The V and J genes are TRBV6-5 and TRBJ1-4; maybe TRBD1 (6 bases). The CDR3 spans 15 residues. V lost 5 bases to trimming and J lost 5 bases, with 15 bases between them. The germline V gene encodes CDR1 MNHEY and CDR2 SVGAGI. CDR3 DNA sequence: TGTGCCAGCAGTCGTCGAGGGGGGGGGAATGAAAAACTGTTTTTT. Its protein product is CASSRRGGGNEKLFF.

The chain joins TRBV29-1 to TRBJ2-1; 12 bases line up with TRBD2. Germline trimming cut 3 bases from V and 9 bases from J; bases unmatched to any gene: 9. The CDR3 covers 15 residues. Germline V gene sequence: CDR1 SQVTM, CDR2 ANQGSEA. The CDR3 spells CSVDMTSGGPGEQFF. In DNA, the CDR3 is TGCAGCGTTGACATGACTAGCGGGGGTCCGGGTGAGCAGTTCTTC.

The rearrangement joins TRBV19 to TRBJ1-2; D might be TRBD1 (5 bases). CDR3 length: 14 residues. Germline V gene data show CDR1 as LNHDA and CDR2 as SQIVND (reference sequence). V gave up 5 bases and J gave up 7 bases, with 17 bases separating them. The CDR3 is CASSETESLGGYTF. CDR3 DNA: TGTGCCAGTAGTGAGACAGAGAGCCTCGGTGGCTACACCTTC.

This clone has a handful of counts. The chain couples TRBV14 to TRBJ1-2; 7 nucleotides match TRBD1. The CDR3 has 15 residues. J gave up 4 bases and V 4 bases, and 9 bases lay outside the gene matches. From germline, CDR1 is SGHDN and CDR2 FVKESK. The DNA for the CDR3 is TGTGCCAGCAGCCCGTTGACAGGGAGTTCCTATGGCTACACCTTC. Protein: CASSPLTGSSYGYTF.